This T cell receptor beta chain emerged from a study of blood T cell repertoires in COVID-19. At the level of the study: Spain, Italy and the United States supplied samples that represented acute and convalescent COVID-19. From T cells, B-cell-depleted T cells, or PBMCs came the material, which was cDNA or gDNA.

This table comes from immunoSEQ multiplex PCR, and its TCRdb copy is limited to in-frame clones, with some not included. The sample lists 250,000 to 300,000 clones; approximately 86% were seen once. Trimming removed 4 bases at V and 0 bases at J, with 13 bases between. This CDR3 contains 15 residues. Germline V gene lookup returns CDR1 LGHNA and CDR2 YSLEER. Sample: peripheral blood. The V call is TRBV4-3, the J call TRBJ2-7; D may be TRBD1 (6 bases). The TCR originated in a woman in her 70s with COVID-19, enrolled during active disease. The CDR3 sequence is CASSPDREFSYEQYF. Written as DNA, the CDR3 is TGCGCCAGCAGCCCGGACAGAGAATTCTCCTACGAGCAGTACTTC.